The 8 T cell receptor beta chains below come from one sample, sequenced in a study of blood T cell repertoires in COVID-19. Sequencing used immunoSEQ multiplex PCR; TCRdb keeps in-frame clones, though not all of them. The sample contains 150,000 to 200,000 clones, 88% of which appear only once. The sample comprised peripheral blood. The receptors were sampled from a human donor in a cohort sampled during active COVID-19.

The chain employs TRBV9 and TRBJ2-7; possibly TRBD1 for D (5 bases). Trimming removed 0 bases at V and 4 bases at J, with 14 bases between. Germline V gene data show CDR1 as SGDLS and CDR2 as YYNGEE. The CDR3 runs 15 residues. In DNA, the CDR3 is TGTGCCAGCAGCGTAGCTACAGGTCCGGCGTACGAGCAGTACTTC. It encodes CASSVATGPAYEQYF.

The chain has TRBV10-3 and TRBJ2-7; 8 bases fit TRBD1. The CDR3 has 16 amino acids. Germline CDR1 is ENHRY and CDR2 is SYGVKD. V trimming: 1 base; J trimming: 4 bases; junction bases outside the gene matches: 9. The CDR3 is CAISEWGGQGNYEQYF. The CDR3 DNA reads TGTGCCATCAGTGAGTGGGGAGGACAGGGAAATTACGAGCAGTACTTC.

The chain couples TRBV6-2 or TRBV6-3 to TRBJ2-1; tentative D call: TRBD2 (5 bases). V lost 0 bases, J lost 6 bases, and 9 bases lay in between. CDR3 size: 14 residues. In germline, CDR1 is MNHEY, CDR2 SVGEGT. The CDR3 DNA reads TGTGCCAGCAGTTACTCGCGGGTAGGCAATGAGCAGTTCTTC. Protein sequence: CASSYSRVGNEQFF.

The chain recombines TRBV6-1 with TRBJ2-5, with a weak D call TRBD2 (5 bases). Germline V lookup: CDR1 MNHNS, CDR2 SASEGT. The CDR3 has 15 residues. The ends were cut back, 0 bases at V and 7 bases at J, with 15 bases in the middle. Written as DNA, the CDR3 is TGTGCCAGCAGTGAAGCGCCGAGGGCGCTGGGGACCCAGTACTTC. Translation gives CASSEAPRALGTQYF.

This chain's CDR3 is CASSQRGGSYNEQFF. The CDR3 DNA is TGTGCCAGCTCCCAGCGCGGGGGGTCCTACAATGAGCAGTTCTTC. The chain employs TRBV18 and TRBJ2-1, with 8 bases matching TRBD2. Germline-derived CDR1 and CDR2 are KGHSH and LQKENI. V gave up 6 bases and J gave up 1 base; unmatched junction bases: 5. The CDR3 spans 15 residues.

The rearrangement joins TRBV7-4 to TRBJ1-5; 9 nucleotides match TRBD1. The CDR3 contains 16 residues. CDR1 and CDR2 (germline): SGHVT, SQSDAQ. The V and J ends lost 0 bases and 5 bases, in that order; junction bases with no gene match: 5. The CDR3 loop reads CASSLADRGFDQPQHF. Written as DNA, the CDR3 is TGTGCCAGCAGCTTAGCGGACAGGGGTTTTGATCAGCCCCAGCATTTT.

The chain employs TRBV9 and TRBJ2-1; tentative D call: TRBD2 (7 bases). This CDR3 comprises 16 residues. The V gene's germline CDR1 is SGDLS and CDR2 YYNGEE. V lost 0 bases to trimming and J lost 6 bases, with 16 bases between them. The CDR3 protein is CASSVGGGGFFNEQFF. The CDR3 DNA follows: TGTGCCAGCAGCGTAGGGGGAGGGGGATTCTTCAATGAGCAGTTCTTC.

CDR3 protein: CASALEGGGTEAFF. Written as DNA, the CDR3 is TGTGCCAGCGCGCTTGAGGGGGGGGGCACTGAAGCTTTCTTT. The chain recombines TRBV3-1 (or the pseudogene TRBV3-2) with TRBJ1-1; D is perhaps TRBD1 (6 bases). CDR3 length equals 14 residues. Trimming removed 8 bases at V and 4 bases at J, with 17 bases between. Per the germline V gene, CDR1 is LGHDT and CDR2 is YNNKEL (reference sequence).